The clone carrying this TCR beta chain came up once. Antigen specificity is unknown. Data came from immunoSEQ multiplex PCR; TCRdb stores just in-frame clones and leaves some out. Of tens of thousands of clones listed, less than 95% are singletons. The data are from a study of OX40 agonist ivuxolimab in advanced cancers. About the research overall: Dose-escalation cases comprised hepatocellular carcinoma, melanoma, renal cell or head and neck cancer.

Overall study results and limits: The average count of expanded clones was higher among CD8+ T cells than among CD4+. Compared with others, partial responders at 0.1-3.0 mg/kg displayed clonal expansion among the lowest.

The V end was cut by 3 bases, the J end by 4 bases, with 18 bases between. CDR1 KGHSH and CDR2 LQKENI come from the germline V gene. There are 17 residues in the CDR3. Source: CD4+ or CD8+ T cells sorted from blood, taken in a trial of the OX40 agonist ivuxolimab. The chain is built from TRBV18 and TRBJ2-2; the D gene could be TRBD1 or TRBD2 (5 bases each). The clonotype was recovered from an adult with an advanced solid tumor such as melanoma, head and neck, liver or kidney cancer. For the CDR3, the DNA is TGTGCCAGCTCACCTCTCAGGGAGACGGGGTTCACCGGGGAGCTGTTTTTT. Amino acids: CASSPLRETGFTGELFF.